The clone carrying this TCR beta chain was found many times. The antigen is undetermined. The data are from a study of T cells in Graves' hyperthyroidism and ophthalmopathy. General study points: From stable hyperthyroidism, ophthalmopathy was separated by a 13 V-J model. Among clonotypes expanded in thyroid above 0.001, most were also found in blood.

When ophthalmopathy did not progress within 18 months, Graves' hyperthyroidism was considered stable. Using RNA transcripts as the source, TCR beta CDR3 regions were amplified. HTBI primers were employed in a first-round RT-PCR of the TCR CDR3. MiXCR, run by TCRdb on the multiplex PCR reads, gives a single entry per CDR3 protein. This table has some 620,000 distinct CDR3 sequences, 15% to 20% appearing once. Per the germline V gene, CDR1 is MDHEN and CDR2 is SYDVKM. The J segment lost 7 bases and the V segment lost 5 bases, leaving 23 bases of the junction unmatched. CDR3 length: 19 amino acids. The gene calls are TRBV28 and TRBJ2-1; 7 nucleotides line up with TRBD2. Sequenced input: blood. The receptor's source is a woman in her thirties with Graves' hyperthyroidism. The CDR3 region is CASSRLRFYGGGQDNEQFF. CDR3 bases: TGTGCCAGCAGTCGACTCCGATTTTATGGGGGAGGGCAAGATAATGAGCAGTTCTTC.